This T cell receptor (beta chain) was recovered during a study of cytomegalovirus exposure and HLA in healthy donors. General observations from the study: Immune exposure data for these donors was limited to CMV serostatus. Certain indistinguishable V segments, among them TRBV6-2 and TRBV6-3, were excluded. When analyzed later, a missense DCLRE1C variant was found to be linked to TCR beta V- and J-gene trimming. Common viral pathogens were later found to be apparently linked to several of the most significant clusters.

The CDR3 length is 13 residues. Trimming at V came to 4 bases and at J to 7 bases, leaving 6 bases not matched to a gene. Germline loops: CDR1 SGDLS, CDR2 YYNGEE. As to this clone: Its specificity is not known.

It was with 60 Vbeta and 13 Jbeta primers that the PCR ran. Here immunoSEQ multiplex PCR was the method, and the copy in TCRdb shows in-frame clones only, minus some. There are roughly 100,000 clones in the sample; roughly 15% occur only once, and around 0.83% lies in the top ten. V usage is TRBV9 and J usage is TRBJ1-2; TRBD1 aligns across 8 bases. This clonotype was sampled from a female donor in good health and CMV-seronegative. Specimen: PBMCs. The DNA of the CDR3 is TGTGCCAGCAGCCCCGAGGACAGGGCTGGCTACACCTTC. Its translation is CASSPEDRAGYTF. The full variable domain, rest sourced from reference TRBV9 and TRBJ1-2, is DSGVTQTPKHLITATGQRVTLRCSPRSGDLSVYWYQQSLDQGLQFLIQYYNGEERAKGNILERFSAQQFPDLHSELNLSSLELGDSALYFCASSPEDRAGYTFGSGTRLTVV.